This TCR beta chain was identified in a study of shared clonotypes between healthy human individuals (dated by TCRdb to the early 2020s). Background for the entire study: Three men and two women, aged 18 to 49 years, made up the cohort. For each donor, CD4 naive and CD4 memory were each given three plates, CD8 naive was given two plates, and CD8 memory was given one plate. Per donor, leukapheresis produced somewhere between about 0.9 and 10 billion PBMCs. Blood TCR repertoires of 5 or 6 healthy adults were deeply sequenced to estimate repertoire size and the extent of clonotype sharing between individuals. Different laboratories and diverse techniques were used to prepare libraries and sequence TCR repertoires, to increase sequencing depth and limit assay-specific biases.

This clone has at least ten counts. Its cognate antigen has yet to be identified. No clone much larger than this one lies a single base away; base qualities are absent. Using the deep immunoSEQ assay, TCR CDR3 regions were amplified from genomic DNA by multiplex PCR. Extracted genomic DNA from each cell subset was spread evenly across all wells of several immunoSEQ 96-well plates, with each plate serving as a replicate. For sorted subsets, each replicate PCR was loaded with roughly 0.2 ug genomic DNA, equivalent to approximately 33,000 T cell genomes. Purified libraries were quantified with a Qubit 3.0 fluorometer, sized on a Bioanalyzer 2100, and re-quantified with the KAPA Library Quantification kit. Every immunoSEQ 96-well plate was sequenced on a separate single-read 150-cycle Illumina NextSeq 550 flow cell. The source study handled its data this way. Because the immunoSEQ output held only junctional sequences and lacked quality scores, the filtering could not match the filtering applied to full-length reads. Sequences were annotated with PyIR, a Python wrapper for IgBLAST v1.9, and V/J genes and CDR3 were assigned using IMGT germline references. Reads were removed for weak V/J assignments (E-value above 1e-6), missing CDR3, stop codons, out-of-frame junctions, or ambiguous translated residues. V3J clonotypes were defined as sequences sharing the same inferred V gene, J gene, and CDR3 amino acid sequence. Percentage overlap between repertoires was calculated by dividing the number of shared unique clonotypes by the size of the smaller repertoire. Repertoire richness was assessed with RTK rarefaction, the Chao1 estimator, and Recon v2.1 estimates of unobserved clonotypes. Generation probabilities were computed with OLGA for all TCRbeta clonotypes obtained by the gDNA method from a handful of donors. Entries here come from immuneACCESS through TCRdb and include only in-frame sequences with V and J called. Some clones fail to appear in such tables; in the studies checked, an unresolved V gene covers under half of the shortfall, and the cause of the remainder is unknown. The V and J calls and the clone size are those of that table, but D and trimming were determined from the DNA. Counted in this sample were 230,000 or so clones; over 50% of them appeared once. The ten largest clones capture more than 9.5% of the sample.

What the work shows at the level of the full study, not this receptor alone: Higher generation probabilities were observed for clonotypes shared by all four sorted-subset donors than for non-shared clonotypes. The genetic and exposure-history diversity represented was limited by the small number of donors. Only blood was sampled, and tissue TCR repertoires likely differ from those in blood. Based on pairwise subsampling, the degree of clonotype sharing among donors was expected to be affected by sequencing depth. Even with the large sequencing depth, rarefaction of the sorted-subset datasets indicated that sequencing was incomplete. Larger estimated clonotype richness was generally found for naive subsets than for memory subsets. Sharing across several donors was observed for about 4.8% of naive CD4, over 3% of naive CD8, about 2.5% of memory CD4, and roughly 0.4% of memory CD8 clonotypes.

Healthy HIV-negative adults with no recently reported acute infections or vaccinations were included as donors. All donors were Caucasian adults living in Nashville, Tennessee, USA. CD4+ T cells were enriched by magnetic negative selection, after which naive cells were positively selected on CD45RA and the negative fraction was taken as the memory subset. Blood was collected by leukapheresis, and PBMCs were isolated by Ficoll-Histopaque density gradient centrifugation and then cryopreserved in liquid nitrogen vapor phase. Analytical flow cytometry was used to check the purity and quantity of each magnetically sorted T cell population. Genomic DNA was isolated from each sorted fraction and quantified by UV absorbance on a Nanodrop 2000c. Based on the germline V gene, the CDR1 and CDR2 sequences are SGHDN and FVKESK. V is reduced by 7 bases and J by 6 bases, leaving a spacing of 12 bases between them. Spanning cysteine to phenylalanine, the CDR3 consists of 12 amino acids. This entry keeps only the CDR3 DNA: 36 bases, framed from base 1.

The source of this sequence is a man aged 25 to 45 in good health. The sequenced material came from memory CD4+ T cells sorted from blood. In light of the paper, this sample's cell subset or site label describes: CD45RA-negative fraction. The chain couples TRBV14 to TRBJ1-2, with the D gene not confidently named. The CDR3 region reads CASKGTSHGYTF. Here is the DNA: TGTGCCAGCAAAGGAACGAGCCATGGCTACACCTTC. The entire variable domain, with the stretches around the CDR3 drawn from the reference TRBV14 and TRBJ1-2 proteins, is EAGVTQFPSHSVIEKGQTVTLRCDPISGHDNLYWYRRVMGKEIKFLLHFVKESKQDESGMPNNRFLAERTGGTYSTLKVQPAELEDSGVYFCASKGTSHGYTFGSGTRLTVV.